This TCR beta chain was sequenced in a study of breast tumors, draining lymph nodes, adjacent tissues. Findings and caveats of the study: Compared with basal-like, luminal-like tumors shared significantly more repertoire with nontumor tissue. Tumors had less TCR diversity than lymph nodes, more than nontumor tissue. Tumor T cell lymph node origin was a supported hypothesis, not proven.

This CDR3 contains 16 residues. The germline gives CDR1 SGHVS, CDR2 FNYEAQ. One entry per CDR3 protein results from TCRdb running MiXCR on the multiplex PCR reads. The sample yields roughly 80,000 distinct CDR3 sequences, approximately 19% seen once. The lymph nodes were axillary draining lymph nodes from breast cancer patients. This clonotype was observed many times. Its specificity is unknown. The germline gene is not matched at one end of the junction; a read error may be the cause. This clonotype was obtained from a female donor with breast cancer. Some clones in this sample may be carry-over from other donors' samples. The sample was axillary lymph node tissue. V usage is TRBV7-6 and J usage is TRBJ2-2, with 10 bases fitting TRBD2. The CDR3 DNA reads TGTGCTAGCAGCTTAGGCCTAGCGGGGGTTACCGGGGAGCTGTTTTTT. Translating it yields CASSLGLAGVTGELFF. Together with reference TRBV7-6 and TRBJ2-2, the CDR3 gives the full variable domain: GAGVSQSPRYKVTKRGQDVALRCDPISGHVSLYWYRQALGQGPEFLTYFNYEAQQDKSGLPNDRFSAERPEGSISTLTIQRTEQRDSAMYRCASSLGLAGVTGELFFGEGSRLTVL.